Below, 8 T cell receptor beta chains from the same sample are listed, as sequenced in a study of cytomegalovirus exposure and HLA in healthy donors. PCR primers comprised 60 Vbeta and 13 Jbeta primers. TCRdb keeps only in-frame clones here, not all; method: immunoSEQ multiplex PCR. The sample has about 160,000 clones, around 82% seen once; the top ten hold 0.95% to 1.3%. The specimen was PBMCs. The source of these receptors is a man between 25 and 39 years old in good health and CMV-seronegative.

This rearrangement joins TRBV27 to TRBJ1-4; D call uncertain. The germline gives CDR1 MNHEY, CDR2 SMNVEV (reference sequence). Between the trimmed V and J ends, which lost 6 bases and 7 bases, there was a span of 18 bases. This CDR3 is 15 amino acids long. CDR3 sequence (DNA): TGTGCCAGCAGGCCGGACGACTTGGAGGGTGAAAAACTGTTTTTT. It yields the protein CASRPDDLEGEKLFF.

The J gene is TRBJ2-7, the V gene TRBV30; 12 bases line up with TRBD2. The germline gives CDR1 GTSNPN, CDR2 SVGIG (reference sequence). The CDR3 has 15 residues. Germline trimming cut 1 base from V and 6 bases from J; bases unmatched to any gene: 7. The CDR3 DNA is TGTGCCTGGAGTGACCTAGCGGGAGGGCCTGGCGAGCAGTACTTC. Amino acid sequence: CAWSDLAGGPGEQYF.

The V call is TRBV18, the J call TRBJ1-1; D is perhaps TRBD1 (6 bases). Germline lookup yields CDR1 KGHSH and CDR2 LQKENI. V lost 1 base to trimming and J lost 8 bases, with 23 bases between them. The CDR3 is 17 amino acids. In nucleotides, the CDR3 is TGTGCCAGCTCACCACTGGGGGGGCCAAGTCTCCCTACGGAAGCTTTCTTT. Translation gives CASSPLGGPSLPTEAFF.

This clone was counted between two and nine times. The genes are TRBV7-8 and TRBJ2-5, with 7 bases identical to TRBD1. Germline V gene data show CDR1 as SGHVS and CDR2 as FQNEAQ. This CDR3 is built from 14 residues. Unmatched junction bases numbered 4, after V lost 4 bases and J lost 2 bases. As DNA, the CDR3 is TGTGCCAGCAGCTCTCGGGACAGTCAAGAGACCCAGTACTTC. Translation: CASSSRDSQETQYF.

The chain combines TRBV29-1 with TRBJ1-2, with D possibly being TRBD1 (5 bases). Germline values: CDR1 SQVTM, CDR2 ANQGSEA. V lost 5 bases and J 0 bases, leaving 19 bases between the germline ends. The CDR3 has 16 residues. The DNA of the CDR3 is TGCAGCGTTTCCTTTGCATGGGGGGACCCTAACTATGGCTACACCTTC. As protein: CSVSFAWGDPNYGYTF. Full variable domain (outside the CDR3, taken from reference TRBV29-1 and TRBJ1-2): SAVISQKPSRDICQRGTSLTIQCQVDSQVTMMFWYRQQPGQSLTLIATANQGSEATYESGFVIDKFPISRPNLTFSTLTVSNMSPEDSSIYLCSVSFAWGDPNYGYTFGSGTRLTVV.

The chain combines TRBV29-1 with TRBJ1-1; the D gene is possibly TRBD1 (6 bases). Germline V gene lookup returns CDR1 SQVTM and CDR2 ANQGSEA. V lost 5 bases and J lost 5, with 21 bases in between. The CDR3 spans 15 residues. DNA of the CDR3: TGCAGCGTTTTGGGGGCTTGGATGAGTGAAACTGAAGCTTTCTTT. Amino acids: CSVLGAWMSETEAFF.

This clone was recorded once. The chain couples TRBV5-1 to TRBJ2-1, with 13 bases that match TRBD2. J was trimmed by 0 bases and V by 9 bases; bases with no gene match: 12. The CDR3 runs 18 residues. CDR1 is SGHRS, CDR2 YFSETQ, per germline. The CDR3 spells CATSRTSGSLSSYNEQFF. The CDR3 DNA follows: TGCGCCACCTCCAGGACTAGCGGGAGCCTTAGCTCCTACAATGAGCAGTTCTTC.

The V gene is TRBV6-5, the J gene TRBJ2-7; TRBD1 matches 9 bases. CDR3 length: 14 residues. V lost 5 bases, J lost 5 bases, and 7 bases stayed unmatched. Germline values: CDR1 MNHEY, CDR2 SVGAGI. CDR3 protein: CASSLDRGFNEQYF. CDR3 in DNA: TGTGCCAGCAGTCTGGACAGGGGATTCAACGAGCAGTACTTC.